A single sample gave rise to the 4 T cell receptor beta chains below, sequenced in a study of blood T cell repertoires in COVID-19. Measured with immunoSEQ multiplex PCR; TCRdb has only the in-frame clones, and not every one. Here the sample spans 85,000 to 100,000 clones, around three quarters being singletons. Material: peripheral blood. These receptors originate from a woman aged 55 to 70 in a cohort sampled during active or convalescent COVID-19.

The rearrangement links TRBV6-5 to TRBJ2-7; 11 positions match TRBD2. V shed 2 bases and J 6 bases; nucleotides not matched to a gene: 9. Germline CDR1 MNHEY, CDR2 SVGAGI. CDR3 length: 16 amino acids. The CDR3 bases are TGTGCCAGCAGTTACCCCATACTAGCGGGGGCTCTCGAGCAGTACTTC. Protein product: CASSYPILAGALEQYF.

This clone was found a few times. The chain employs TRBV6-5 and TRBJ2-1; TRBD2 agrees at 8 bases. Germline CDR1 MNHEY, CDR2 SVGAGI. J gave up 7 bases and V 0 bases, and 8 bases lay outside the gene matches. CDR3 length equals 16 residues. The CDR3 nucleotides read TGTGCCAGCAGTTACTCTTCCAGCGGGGGACAAAATGAGCAGTTCTTC. Translating it yields CASSYSSSGGQNEQFF.

In DNA form, the CDR3 reads TGTGCCAGCAGCAGGGGCCCCGGGGAGCTGTTTTTT. It specifies CASSRGPGELFF. This sequence joins TRBV12-3 or TRBV12-4 and TRBJ2-2; D possibly corresponds to TRBD1 (6 bases). The CDR3 covers 12 residues. Trimming took off 6 bases at V and 6 bases at J, with 8 bases between the two ends.

This clone showed up just a few times. The V call is TRBV6-2 or TRBV6-3, the J call TRBJ1-5; maybe TRBD1 (6 bases). Germline V gene lookup returns CDR1 MNHEY and CDR2 SVGEGT. The V gene lost 2 bases and the J gene lost 4 bases, with 18 bases spanning the gap. The CDR3 sequence is 17 residues long. The CDR3 DNA follows: TGTGCCAGCAGTTACCCACCTCGAGGACAGAGGAATCAGCCCCAGCATTTT. Its translation is CASSYPPRGQRNQPQHF.